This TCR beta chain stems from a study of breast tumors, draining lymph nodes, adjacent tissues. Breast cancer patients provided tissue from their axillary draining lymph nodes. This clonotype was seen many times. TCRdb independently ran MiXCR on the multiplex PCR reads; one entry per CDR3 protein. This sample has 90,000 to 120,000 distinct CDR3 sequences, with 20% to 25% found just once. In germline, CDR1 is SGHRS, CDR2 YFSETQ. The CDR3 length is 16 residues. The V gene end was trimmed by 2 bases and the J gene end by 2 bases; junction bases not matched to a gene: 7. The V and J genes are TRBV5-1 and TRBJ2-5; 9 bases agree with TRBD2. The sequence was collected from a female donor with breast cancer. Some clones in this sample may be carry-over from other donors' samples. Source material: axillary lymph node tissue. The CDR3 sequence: CASSFGTSLGQETQYF. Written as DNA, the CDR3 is TGCGCCAGCAGCTTTGGGACTAGCCTGGGGCAAGAGACCCAGTACTTC.